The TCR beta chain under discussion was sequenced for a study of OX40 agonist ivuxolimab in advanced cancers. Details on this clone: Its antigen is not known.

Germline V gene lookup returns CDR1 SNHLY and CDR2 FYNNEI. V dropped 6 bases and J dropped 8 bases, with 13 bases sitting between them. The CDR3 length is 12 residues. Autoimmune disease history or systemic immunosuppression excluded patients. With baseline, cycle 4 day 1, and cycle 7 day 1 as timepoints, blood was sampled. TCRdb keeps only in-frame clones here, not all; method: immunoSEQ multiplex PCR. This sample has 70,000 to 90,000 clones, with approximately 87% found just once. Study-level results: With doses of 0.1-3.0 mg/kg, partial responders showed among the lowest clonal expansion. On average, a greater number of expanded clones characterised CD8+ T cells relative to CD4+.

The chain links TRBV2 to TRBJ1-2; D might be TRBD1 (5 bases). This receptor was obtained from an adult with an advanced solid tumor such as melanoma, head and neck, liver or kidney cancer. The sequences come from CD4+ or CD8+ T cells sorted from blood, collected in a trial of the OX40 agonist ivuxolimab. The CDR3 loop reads CASRMDNVGYTF. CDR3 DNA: TGTGCCAGCAGAATGGACAACGTGGGCTACACCTTC. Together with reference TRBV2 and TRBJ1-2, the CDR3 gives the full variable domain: EPEVTQTPSHQVTQMGQEVILRCVPISNHLYFYWYRQILGQKVEFLVSFYNNEISEKSEIFDDQFSVERPDGSNFTLKIRSTKLEDSAMYFCASRMDNVGYTFGSGTRLTVV.